This T cell receptor beta chain came from a study of blood T cell repertoires in COVID-19. After removal of 7 bases from V and 5 bases from J, the junction contained 10 bases not matched to a gene. The germline gives CDR1 WSHSY, CDR2 SAAADI. This CDR3 comprises 16 residues. Sequencing was performed with immunoSEQ multiplex PCR; in TCRdb, only in-frame clones are kept and a portion is missing. The sample has 150,000 or so clones, 80% seen once. The study recruited people aged about 18 to 90 years across approximately 24 US areas. Recovery meant two consecutive negative NP/OP PCR tests, professional clearance, or resolved symptoms.

The J gene is TRBJ2-2, the V gene TRBV10-2; 10 bases agree with TRBD2. The sample was PBMCs or T cells enriched from blood (not recorded which). The TCR comes from a man aged 40-49 years who had recovered from COVID-19. The CDR3 sequence: CASISGGVVGTGELFF. CDR3 in DNA: TGCGCCAGCATAAGCGGGGGGGTAGTTGGGACCGGGGAGCTGTTTTTT.